The rows below give T cell receptor beta chains drawn from one sample of a study of blood T cells in healthy people across ages. One entry per CDR3 protein results from TCRdb running MiXCR on the 5' RACE reads. The sample yields hundreds of thousands of distinct CDR3 sequences, 25% to 30% seen once. Material: blood. The receptors stem from a woman at least 80 years old in good health. Both conserved end residues are part of each CDR3. Fields, in order: CDR3 length, V gene, clone size, CDR3 protein. Size is omitted from some rows. Given values are once, few, many or a class for expanded clones.

cdr3_length: 16
v_call: TRBV9
clone_size: many
cdr3_aa: CASSAPRGRSYNEQFF

cdr3_length: 12
v_call: TRBV20-1
clone_size: -
cdr3_aa: CGATGVADTQYF

cdr3_length: 14
v_call: TRBV6-1
clone_size: few
cdr3_aa: CASSEVTGTLEAFF

cdr3_length: 16
v_call: TRBV5-1
clone_size: -
cdr3_aa: CASSLAMGLAGNEQYF

cdr3_length: 14
v_call: TRBV20-1
clone_size: many
cdr3_aa: CSARDWQGNQPQHF

cdr3_length: 15
v_call: TRBV13
clone_size: many
cdr3_aa: CASIPWGQGAGEQYF

cdr3_length: 16
v_call: TRBV6-6
clone_size: -
cdr3_aa: CASSKTVGSGANVRTF

cdr3_length: 16
v_call: TRBV9
clone_size: few
cdr3_aa: CASGKGQSSYNSPLHF

cdr3_length: 14
v_call: TRBV5-6
clone_size: many
cdr3_aa: CASSFWDRQETQYF

cdr3_length: 17
v_call: TRBV11-2
clone_size: -
cdr3_aa: CASSFGTSGGAKETQYF

cdr3_length: 15
v_call: TRBV5-1
clone_size: many
cdr3_aa: CASSHTSGGRDTQYF

cdr3_length: 15
v_call: TRBV28
clone_size: many
cdr3_aa: CASSLQGQGRWEQYF

cdr3_length: 15
v_call: TRBV29-1
clone_size: -
cdr3_aa: CSVEILRGRTDTQYF

cdr3_length: 16
v_call: TRBV11-2
clone_size: -
cdr3_aa: CASSLGLGRENSPLHF

cdr3_length: 15
v_call: TRBV30
clone_size: many
cdr3_aa: CAWSVPRGTTDTQYF

cdr3_length: 16
v_call: TRBV6-5
clone_size: many
cdr3_aa: CASSSPRDSQGYGYTF

cdr3_length: 17
v_call: TRBV5-1
clone_size: few
cdr3_aa: CASSFSSRGQGGGGYTF

cdr3_length: 13
v_call: TRBV20-1
clone_size: -
cdr3_aa: CSLPWTSYNEQFF

cdr3_length: 12
v_call: TRBV2
clone_size: -
cdr3_aa: CASRIQPGEQFF

cdr3_length: 15
v_call: TRBV20-1
clone_size: -
cdr3_aa: CSVHRAGAGANVLTF

cdr3_length: 17
v_call: TRBV10-3
clone_size: many
cdr3_aa: CAISDLAGASSPGTQYF

cdr3_length: 14
v_call: TRBV11-2
clone_size: -
cdr3_aa: CASSSLGPSVEQYF

cdr3_length: 15
v_call: TRBV28
clone_size: -
cdr3_aa: CASSSYRVPSYEQYF

cdr3_length: 15
v_call: TRBV7-6
clone_size: once
cdr3_aa: CASSLGGQGLGEAFF

cdr3_length: 14
v_call: TRBV9
clone_size: many
cdr3_aa: CASSVGGSTDTQYF

cdr3_length: 16
v_call: TRBV5-4
clone_size: few
cdr3_aa: CASSLAGGGYQETQYF

cdr3_length: 15
v_call: TRBV7-2
clone_size: many
cdr3_aa: CASSRSGQGGSPLHF

cdr3_length: 15
v_call: TRBV4-1
clone_size: many
cdr3_aa: CASSQELGTYYEQYF

cdr3_length: 14
v_call: TRBV20-1
clone_size: many
cdr3_aa: CSAPRQGGDYGYTF

cdr3_length: 16
v_call: TRBV9
clone_size: many
cdr3_aa: CASSPRSSGTAYEQYF

cdr3_length: 16
v_call: TRBV20-1
clone_size: many
cdr3_aa: CSARDSGQAYTDTQYF

cdr3_length: 15
v_call: TRBV3-1
clone_size: -
cdr3_aa: CASSPQQGAGNTIYF

cdr3_length: 13
v_call: TRBV30
clone_size: -
cdr3_aa: CAWSVRLENEQFF

cdr3_length: 16
v_call: TRBV20-1
clone_size: -
cdr3_aa: CSARVGTSGDAGELFF

cdr3_length: 14
v_call: TRBV25-1
clone_size: many
cdr3_aa: CASRDPRGTGELFF

cdr3_length: 18
v_call: TRBV5-1
clone_size: few
cdr3_aa: CASSLASRGAIGAGELFF

cdr3_length: 15
v_call: TRBV7-9
clone_size: many
cdr3_aa: CASSDGQGSYNEQFF

cdr3_length: 15
v_call: TRBV28
clone_size: -
cdr3_aa: CASRKGGVATGELFF

cdr3_length: 16
v_call: TRBV7-3
clone_size: few
cdr3_aa: CASSPMGTSGRNEQFF

cdr3_length: 11
v_call: TRBV20-1
clone_size: -
cdr3_aa: CSAEPRQEQFF

cdr3_length: 14
v_call: TRBV20-1
clone_size: many
cdr3_aa: CSASGSSPQETQYF

cdr3_length: 15
v_call: TRBV5-1
clone_size: -
cdr3_aa: CASSPGTGVGYGYTF

cdr3_length: 17
v_call: TRBV20-1
clone_size: many
cdr3_aa: CSTLGILAGAHSYEQYF

cdr3_length: 15
v_call: TRBV7-2
clone_size: -
cdr3_aa: CASSPAGTGFEKLFF

cdr3_length: 11
v_call: TRBV30
clone_size: -
cdr3_aa: CAWSPQETQFF

cdr3_length: 18
v_call: TRBV24-1
clone_size: many
cdr3_aa: CATSDPRLVDRDPDTQYF